The clone carrying this T cell receptor (beta chain) was recorded at least ten times. Its target is not known. This sample is part of a study of tumor-infiltrating lymphocytes in primary liver carcinoma. Regarding the study as a whole: Lesser overlap characterized tumor-adjacent and tumor-blood pairs relative to tumor region pairs.

The length of the CDR3 is 13 residues. Deletions cut 1 base from V and 4 bases from J, with 7 bases between. Germline CDR1 reads SGHTA; CDR2 reads FQGTGA. Both RNA and DNA were isolated together from roughly 20-30 mg of bulk tissue that had not been sorted. HBV chronically infected the treatment-naive patients. A primer matching the constant region was used to make TCR beta cDNA from approximately 0.55 ug of total RNA. Modified slightly, ARM-PCR produced TCR beta libraries over three nested multiplex PCR rounds. With TRBV1-TRBV30 forward primers and a C-beta reverse primer, the first two PCR rounds were run for around 11 cycles each. MiXCR, applied by TCRdb to the multiplex PCR reads, yields one record per CDR3 protein. Found here are about 210,000 distinct CDR3 sequences, around four fifths of them singletons; the top ten hold about a sixth.

This clonotype was sampled from a man aged 35 to 55 with primary liver carcinoma and hepatitis B virus infection. Sequencing was carried out using tumor tissue from primary liver carcinoma. The rearrangement links TRBV7-3 to TRBJ2-5, with no clear D. The CDR3 protein is CASSLKPRETQYF. The CDR3 DNA reads TGTGCCAGCAGCTTAAAACCCCGAGAGACCCAGTACTTC.